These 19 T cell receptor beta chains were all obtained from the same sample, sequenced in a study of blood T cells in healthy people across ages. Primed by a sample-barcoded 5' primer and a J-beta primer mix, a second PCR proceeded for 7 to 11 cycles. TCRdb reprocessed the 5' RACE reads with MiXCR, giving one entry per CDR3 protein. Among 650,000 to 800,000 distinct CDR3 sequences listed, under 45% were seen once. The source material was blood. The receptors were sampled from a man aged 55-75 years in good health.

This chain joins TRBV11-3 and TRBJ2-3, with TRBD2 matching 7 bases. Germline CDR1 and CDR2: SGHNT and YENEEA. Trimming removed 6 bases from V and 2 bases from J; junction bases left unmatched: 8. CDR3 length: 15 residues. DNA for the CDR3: TGTGCCAGCAGTATGGGAGGGCTCAACACAGATACGCAGTATTTT. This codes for CASSMGGLNTDTQYF. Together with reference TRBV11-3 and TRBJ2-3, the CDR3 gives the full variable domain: EAGVVQSPRYKIIEKKQPVAFWCNPISGHNTLYWYLQNLGQGPELLIRYENEEAVDDSQLPKDRFSAERLKGVDSTLKIQPAELGDSAVYLCASSMGGLNTDTQYFGPGTRLTVL.

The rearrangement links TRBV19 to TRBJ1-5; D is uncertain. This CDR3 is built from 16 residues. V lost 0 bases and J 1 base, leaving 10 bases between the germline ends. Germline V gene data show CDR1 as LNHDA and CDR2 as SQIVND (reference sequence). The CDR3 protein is CASSIDRGQSNQPQHF. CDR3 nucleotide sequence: TGTGCCAGTAGTATAGATCGAGGGCAGAGCAATCAGCCCCAGCATTTT.

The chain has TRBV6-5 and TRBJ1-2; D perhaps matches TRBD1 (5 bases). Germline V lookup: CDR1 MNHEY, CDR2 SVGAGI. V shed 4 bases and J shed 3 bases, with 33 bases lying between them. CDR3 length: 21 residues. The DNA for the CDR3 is TGTGCCAGCAGTTTTACGCCTTACGCACCAAATTCAGCCGAGGGGTACTATGGCTACACCTTC. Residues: CASSFTPYAPNSAEGYYGYTF.

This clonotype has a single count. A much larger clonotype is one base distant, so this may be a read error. CDR3 region: CASSLPGQRFPEAFF. The CDR3 bases are TGTGCCAGCAGCCTACCGGGACAGCGTTTTCCTGAAGCTTTCTTT. The chain employs TRBV11-1 and TRBJ1-1, with 7 bases matching TRBD1. V trimming: 5 bases; J trimming: 6 bases; junction bases outside the gene matches: 12. The CDR3 is 15 amino acids. From germline, CDR1 is SGHAT and CDR2 FQDESV (reference sequence). Together with reference TRBV11-1 and TRBJ1-1, the CDR3 gives the full variable domain: EAEVAQSPRYKITEKSQAVAFWCDPISGHATLYWYRQILGQGPELLVQFQDESVVDDSQLPKDRFSAERLKGVDSTLKIQPAELGDSAMYLCASSLPGQRFPEAFFGQGTRLTVV.

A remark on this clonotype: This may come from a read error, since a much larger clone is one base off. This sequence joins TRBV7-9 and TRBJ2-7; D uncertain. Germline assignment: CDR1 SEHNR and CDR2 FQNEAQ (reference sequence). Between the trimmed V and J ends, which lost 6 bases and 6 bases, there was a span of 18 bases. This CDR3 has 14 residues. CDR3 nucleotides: TGTGCCAGCAGTTCGAATGGTAAGCCGTGCGAGCAGTACTTC. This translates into CASSSNGKPCEQYF.

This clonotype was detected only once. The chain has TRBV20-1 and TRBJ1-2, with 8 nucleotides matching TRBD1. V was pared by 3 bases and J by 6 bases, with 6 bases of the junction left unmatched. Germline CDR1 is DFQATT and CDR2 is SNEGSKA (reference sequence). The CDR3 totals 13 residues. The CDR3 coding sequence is TGCAGTGCTAGGAACGGACAGGGCGATGGCTACACCTTC. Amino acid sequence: CSARNGQGDGYTF.

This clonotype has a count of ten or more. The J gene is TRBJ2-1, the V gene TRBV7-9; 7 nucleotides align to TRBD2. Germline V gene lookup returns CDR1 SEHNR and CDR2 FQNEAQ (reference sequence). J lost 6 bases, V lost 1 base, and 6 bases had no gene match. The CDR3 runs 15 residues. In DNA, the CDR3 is TGTGCCAGCAGCTTAGTTCGGGGGGTCGGCAATGAGCAGTTCTTC. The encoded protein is CASSLVRGVGNEQFF.

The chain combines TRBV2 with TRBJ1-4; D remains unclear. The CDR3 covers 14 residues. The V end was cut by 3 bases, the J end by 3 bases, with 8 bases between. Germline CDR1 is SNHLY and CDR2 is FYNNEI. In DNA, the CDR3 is TGTGCCAGCAGTGACAGGACCCCTAATGAAAAACTGTTTTTT. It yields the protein CASSDRTPNEKLFF.

The CDR3 region has the DNA TGTGCCAGCAGCCTCGGAGGGCGGGGGTACAATGAGCAGTTCTTC. Amino acid sequence: CASSLGGRGYNEQFF. The J gene is TRBJ2-1, the V gene TRBV7-2, with 7 bases that match TRBD2. The CDR3 runs 15 residues. With 5 bases clipped from V and 4 bases from J, the junction kept 8 bases outside the gene matches. Per germline, CDR1 SGHTA and CDR2 FQGNSA.

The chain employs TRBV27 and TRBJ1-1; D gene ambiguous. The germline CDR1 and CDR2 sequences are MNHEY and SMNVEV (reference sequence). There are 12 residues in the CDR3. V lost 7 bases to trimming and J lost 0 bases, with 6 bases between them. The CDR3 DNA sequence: TGTGCCAGCAAACAGATGAACACTGAAGCTTTCTTT. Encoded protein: CASKQMNTEAFF.

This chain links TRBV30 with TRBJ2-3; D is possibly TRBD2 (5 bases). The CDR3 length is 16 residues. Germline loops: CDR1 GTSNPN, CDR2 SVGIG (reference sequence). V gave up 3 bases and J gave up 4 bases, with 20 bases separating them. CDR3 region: CAWSGPPRGMADTQYF. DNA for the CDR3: TGTGCCTGGAGCGGACCCCCCAGAGGGATGGCAGATACGCAGTATTTT.

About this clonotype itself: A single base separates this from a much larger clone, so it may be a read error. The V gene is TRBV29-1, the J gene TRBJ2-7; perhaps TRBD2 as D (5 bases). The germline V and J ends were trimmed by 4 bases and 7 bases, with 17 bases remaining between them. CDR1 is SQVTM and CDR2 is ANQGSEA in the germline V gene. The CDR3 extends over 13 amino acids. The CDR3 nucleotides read TGCAGCGTTGCGGGAAGCTCCTACAATGAGCAGTACTTC. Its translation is CSVAGSSYNEQYF.

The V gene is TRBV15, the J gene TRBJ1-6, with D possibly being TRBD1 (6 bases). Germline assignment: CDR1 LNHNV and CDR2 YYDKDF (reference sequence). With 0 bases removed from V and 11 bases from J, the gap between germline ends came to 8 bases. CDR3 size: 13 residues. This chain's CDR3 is CATSRDPGAPLHF. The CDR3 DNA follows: TGTGCCACCAGCAGAGATCCAGGGGCACCCCTCCACTTT.

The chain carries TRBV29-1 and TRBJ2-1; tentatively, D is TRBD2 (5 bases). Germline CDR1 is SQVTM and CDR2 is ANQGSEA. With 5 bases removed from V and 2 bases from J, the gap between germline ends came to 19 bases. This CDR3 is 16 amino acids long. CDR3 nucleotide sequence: TGCAGCGTTCTGATCGAGAACATGGGAGCCTACAATGAGCAGTTCTTC. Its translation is CSVLIENMGAYNEQFF.

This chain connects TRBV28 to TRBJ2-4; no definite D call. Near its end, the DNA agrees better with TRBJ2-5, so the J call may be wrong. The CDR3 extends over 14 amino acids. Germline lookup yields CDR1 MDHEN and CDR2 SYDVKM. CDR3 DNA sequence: TGTGCCAGCAGTGGCGACGGACCTTTCAAGACCCAGTACTTC. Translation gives CASSGDGPFKTQYF.

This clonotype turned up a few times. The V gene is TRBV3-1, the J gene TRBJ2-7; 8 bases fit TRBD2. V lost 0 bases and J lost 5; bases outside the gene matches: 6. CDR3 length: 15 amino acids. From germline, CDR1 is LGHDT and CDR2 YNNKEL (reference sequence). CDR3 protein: CASSQEAGGYNEQYF. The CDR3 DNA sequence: TGTGCCAGCAGCCAAGAGGCGGGAGGCTACAACGAGCAGTACTTC.

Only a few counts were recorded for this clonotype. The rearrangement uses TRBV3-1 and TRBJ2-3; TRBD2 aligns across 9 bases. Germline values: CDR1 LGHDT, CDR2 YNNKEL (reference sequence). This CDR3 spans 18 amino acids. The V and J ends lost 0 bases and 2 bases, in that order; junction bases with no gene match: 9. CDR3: CASSQDYGGGALTDTQYF. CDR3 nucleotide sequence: TGTGCCAGCAGCCAAGATTACGGCGGGGGGGCGCTCACAGATACGCAGTATTTT.

The CDR3 reads CAGSWGGTEAFF. CDR3 sequence (DNA): TGTGCCGGCTCATGGGGGGGCACTGAAGCTTTCTTT. The chain recombines TRBV6-2 or TRBV6-3 with TRBJ1-1; TRBD1 might be the D (5 bases). The CDR3 length is 12 residues. Germline CDR1 is MNHEY and CDR2 is SVGEGT. V lost 11 bases, J lost 4 bases, and 14 bases lay in between.

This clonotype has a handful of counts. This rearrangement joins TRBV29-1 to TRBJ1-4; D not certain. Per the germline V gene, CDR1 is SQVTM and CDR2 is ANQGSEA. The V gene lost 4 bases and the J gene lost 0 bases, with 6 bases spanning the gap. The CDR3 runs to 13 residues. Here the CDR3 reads CSVVGSTNEKLFF. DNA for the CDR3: TGCAGCGTTGTGGGCTCAACTAATGAAAAACTGTTTTTT. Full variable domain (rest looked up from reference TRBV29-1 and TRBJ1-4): SAVISQKPSRDICQRGTSLTIQCQVDSQVTMMFWYRQQPGQSLTLIATANQGSEATYESGFVIDKFPISRPNLTFSTLTVSNMSPEDSSIYLCSVVGSTNEKLFFGSGTQLSVL.